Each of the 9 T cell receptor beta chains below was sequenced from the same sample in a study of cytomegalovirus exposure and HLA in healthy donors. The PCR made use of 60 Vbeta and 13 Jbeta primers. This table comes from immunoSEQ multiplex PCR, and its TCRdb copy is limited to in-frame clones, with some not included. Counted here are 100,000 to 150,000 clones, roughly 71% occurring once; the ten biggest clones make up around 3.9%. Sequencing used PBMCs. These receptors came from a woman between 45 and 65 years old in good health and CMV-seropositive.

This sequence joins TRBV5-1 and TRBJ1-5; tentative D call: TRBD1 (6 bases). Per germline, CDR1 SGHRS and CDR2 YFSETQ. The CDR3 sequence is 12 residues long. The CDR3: CSRGRGNKPQHF. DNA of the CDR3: TGCAGTAGGGGCAGGGGAAACAAGCCCCAGCATTTT.

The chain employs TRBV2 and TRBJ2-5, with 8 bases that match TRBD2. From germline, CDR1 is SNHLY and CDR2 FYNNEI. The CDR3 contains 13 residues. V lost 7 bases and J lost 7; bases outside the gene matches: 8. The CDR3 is CASTSTSEGTQYF. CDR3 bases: TGTGCCAGCACCTCGACTAGCGAGGGGACCCAGTACTTC.

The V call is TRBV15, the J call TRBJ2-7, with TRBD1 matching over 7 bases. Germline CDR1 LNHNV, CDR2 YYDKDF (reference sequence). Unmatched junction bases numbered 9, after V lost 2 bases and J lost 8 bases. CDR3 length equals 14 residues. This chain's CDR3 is CATSRLGTEGQQYF. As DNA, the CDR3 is TGTGCCACCAGCAGACTCGGGACAGAGGGGCAGCAGTACTTC.

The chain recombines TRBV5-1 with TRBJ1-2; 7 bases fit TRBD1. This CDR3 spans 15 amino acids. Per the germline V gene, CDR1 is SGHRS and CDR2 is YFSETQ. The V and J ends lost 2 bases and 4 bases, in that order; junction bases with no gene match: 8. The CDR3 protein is CASSLGTDGPYGYTF. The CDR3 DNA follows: TGCGCCAGCAGCTTAGGGACAGACGGTCCCTATGGCTACACCTTC.

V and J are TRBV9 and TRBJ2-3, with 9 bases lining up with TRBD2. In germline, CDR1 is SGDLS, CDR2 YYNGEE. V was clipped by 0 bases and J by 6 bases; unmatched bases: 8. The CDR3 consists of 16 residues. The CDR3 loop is CASSVVAGGPKDTQYF. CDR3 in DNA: TGTGCCAGCAGCGTAGTCGCGGGGGGGCCCAAGGATACGCAGTATTTT.

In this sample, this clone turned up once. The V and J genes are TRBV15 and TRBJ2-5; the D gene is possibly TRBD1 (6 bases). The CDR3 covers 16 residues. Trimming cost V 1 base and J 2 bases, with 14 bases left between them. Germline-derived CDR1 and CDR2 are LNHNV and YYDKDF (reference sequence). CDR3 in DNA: TGTGCCACCAGCAGAGGAAAGAACAGGGTTCAAGAGACCCAGTACTTC. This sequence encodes CATSRGKNRVQETQYF.

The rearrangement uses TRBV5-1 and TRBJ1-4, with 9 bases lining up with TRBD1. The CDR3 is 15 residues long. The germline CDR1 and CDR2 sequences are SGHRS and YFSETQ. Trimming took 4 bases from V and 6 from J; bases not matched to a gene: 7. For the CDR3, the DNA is TGCGCCAGCAGCCCTGGGGACAGGGTGGATGAAAAACTGTTTTTT. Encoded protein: CASSPGDRVDEKLFF.

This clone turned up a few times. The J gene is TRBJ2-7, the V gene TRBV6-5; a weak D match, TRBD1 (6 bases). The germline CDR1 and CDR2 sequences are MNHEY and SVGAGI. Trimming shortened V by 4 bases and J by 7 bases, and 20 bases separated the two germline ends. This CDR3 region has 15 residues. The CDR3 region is CASSFLGATPREQYF. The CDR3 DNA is TGTGCCAGCAGTTTCCTGGGGGCCACCCCGAGGGAGCAGTACTTC.

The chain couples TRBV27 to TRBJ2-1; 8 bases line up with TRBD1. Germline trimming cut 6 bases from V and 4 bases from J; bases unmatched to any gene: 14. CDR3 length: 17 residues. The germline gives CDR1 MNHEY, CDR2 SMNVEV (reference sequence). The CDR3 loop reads CASRSGQGLGRYNEQFF. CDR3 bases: TGTGCCAGCAGGTCCGGACAGGGTTTAGGGCGTTACAATGAGCAGTTCTTC.